The 15 T cell receptor beta chains presented below share a single source sample, sequenced in a study of blood T cell repertoires in COVID-19. The data were produced by immunoSEQ multiplex PCR, yet TCRdb's version contains in-frame clones alone and is incomplete. The sample holds 400,000 to 550,000 clones, roughly nine tenths seen once. The sequenced sample was PBMCs or T cells enriched from blood (not recorded which). The source is a woman aged 18-30 years with acute COVID-19.

The V gene is TRBV30, the J gene TRBJ2-7; 8 bases align to TRBD1. With 0 bases clipped from V and 7 bases from J, the junction kept 11 bases outside the gene matches. The CDR3 consists of 15 residues. Germline lookup yields CDR1 GTSNPN and CDR2 SVGIG (reference sequence). CDR3 loop: CAWSVLGQGDIEQYF. The CDR3 bases are TGTGCCTGGAGTGTACTCGGACAGGGTGATATAGAGCAGTACTTC.

Note on this clone: With a much larger clone just one base away, this may be a read error. The same CDR3 is also encoded by other DNA sequences in this sample. The chain recombines TRBV5-6 with TRBJ1-1; the match to TRBD1 covers 9 bases. The CDR3 runs to 14 residues. With 2 bases clipped from V and 4 bases from J, the junction kept 3 bases outside the gene matches. Germline V gene sequence: CDR1 SGHDT, CDR2 YYEEEE. The CDR3 DNA reads as TGTGCCAGCAGCTTTGGGACAGGGAGCACTGAAGCTTTCTTT. It is translated as CASSFGTGSTEAFF.

The chain joins TRBV7-9 to TRBJ2-3; 11 bases fit TRBD2. Trimming removed 10 bases from V and 5 bases from J; junction bases left unmatched: 5. The CDR3 sequence is 13 residues long. The V gene's germline CDR1 is SEHNR and CDR2 FQNEAQ (reference sequence). The CDR3 spells CAILAGGLDTQYF. The DNA for the CDR3 is TGTGCCATCTTAGCGGGGGGGCTAGATACGCAGTATTTT.

The V gene is TRBV27, the J gene TRBJ2-7; 9 bases are a match to TRBD1. The CDR3 spans 15 residues. From germline, CDR1 is MNHEY and CDR2 SMNVEV (reference sequence). Unmatched junction bases numbered 6, after V lost 2 bases and J lost 4 bases. The CDR3 region is CASSLAGTGIYEQYF. For the CDR3, the DNA is TGTGCCAGCAGTTTAGCCGGGACAGGGATATACGAGCAGTACTTC.

This clone has a handful of counts. The CDR3 loop reads CASSLGGRGVPSEQYF. Written as DNA, the CDR3 is TGTGCCAGCAGCTTAGGGGGCAGGGGGGTCCCCTCCGAGCAGTACTTC. The chain has TRBV7-2 and TRBJ2-7; D might be TRBD1 (7 bases). V was clipped by 1 base and J by 6 bases, with 19 bases between them. Germline CDR1 and CDR2: SGHTA and FQGNSA. The CDR3 is 16 amino acids.

CDR3 residues: CASSLGGNYGYTF. Written as DNA, the CDR3 is TGTGCCAGCAGCTTAGGCGGGAACTATGGCTACACCTTC. The chain recombines TRBV7-6 with TRBJ1-2; no definite D call. V lost 1 base, J lost 2 bases, and 5 bases lay in between. The length of the CDR3 is 13 residues. CDR1 and CDR2 (germline): SGHVS, FNYEAQ.

The CDR3 region has the DNA TGTGCCAGCAGCGTACAGGGGGCGTGGGGCTACACCTTC. It yields the protein CASSVQGAWGYTF. The chain uses TRBV25-1 and TRBJ1-2, with TRBD1 matching over 9 bases. The germline gives CDR1 MGHDK, CDR2 SYGVNS. V was clipped by 6 bases and J by 8 bases; unmatched bases: 7. The CDR3 has 13 amino acids.

The V and J genes are TRBV2 and TRBJ2-1; 8 bases agree with TRBD2. The trim removed 7 bases at V and 7 bases at J, leaving 12 bases unmatched. The CDR3 extends over 15 amino acids. CDR1 and CDR2 from the germline V gene are SNHLY and FYNNEI. The CDR3 DNA follows: TGTGCCAGCACCACCCAGGGTATAGCGGGGAATGAGCAGTTCTTC. Amino acids: CASTTQGIAGNEQFF.

This clone was seen just once. The chain uses TRBV6-2 or TRBV6-3 and TRBJ1-2, with 9 bases identical to TRBD1. Trimming at V came to 4 bases and at J to 4 bases, leaving 10 bases not matched to a gene. Germline CDR1 and CDR2: MNHEY and SVGEGT. There are 16 residues in the CDR3. CDR3 sequence reads: CASSSTPGQGGYGYTF. The CDR3 DNA reads TGTGCCAGCAGTTCCACTCCGGGACAGGGAGGCTATGGCTACACCTTC.

The chain carries TRBV27 and TRBJ1-6, with TRBD1 identical over 7 bases. The CDR3 covers 17 residues. Trimming took 5 bases from V and 3 from J; bases not matched to a gene: 10. Germline CDR1 and CDR2: MNHEY and SMNVEV (reference sequence). CDR3 amino acids: CASSPGTADYYNSPLHF. The CDR3 nucleotides read TGTGCCAGCAGTCCGGGGACAGCCGATTACTATAATTCACCCCTCCACTTT.

The V call is TRBV29-1, the J call TRBJ1-1, with D perhaps matching TRBD1 (6 bases). Trimming shortened V by 4 bases and J by 1 base, and 13 bases separated the two germline ends. There are 14 residues in the CDR3. The germline V gene has CDR1 SQVTM and CDR2 ANQGSEA. CDR3 sequence: CSVGARGRNTEAFF. The CDR3, as DNA: TGCAGCGTTGGGGCCAGGGGTAGGAACACTGAAGCTTTCTTT.

J is TRBJ1-2 and V is TRBV9; D is uncertain. Germline assignment: CDR1 SGDLS and CDR2 YYNGEE. The CDR3 totals 14 residues. Trimming removed 0 bases from V and 3 bases from J, with 9 bases in between. In nucleotides, the CDR3 is TGTGCCAGCAGCGTAGCATTGGCGGACTATGGCTACACCTTC. It specifies CASSVALADYGYTF.

The chain carries TRBV9 and TRBJ1-4; 8 nucleotides line up with TRBD1. CDR1 and CDR2 (germline): SGDLS, YYNGEE. CDR3 length: 15 residues. The V segment lost 4 bases and the J segment 9 bases; nucleotides outside the gene matches: 11. CDR3 DNA: TGTGCCAGCAGCCAGGGGGCCGGGACAGAGAAAAAACTGTTTTTT. Protein sequence: CASSQGAGTEKKLFF.

The chain uses TRBV5-6 and TRBJ1-5; D unresolved. V gave up 0 bases and J gave up 1 base, with 8 bases separating them. Germline V gives CDR1 SGHDT, CDR2 YYEEEE. The CDR3 consists of 15 residues. CDR3 nucleotide sequence: TGTGCCAGCAGCTTGGGGAGGTACAGCAATCAGCCCCAGCATTTT. This gives the protein CASSLGRYSNQPQHF. Drawing the rest from reference TRBV5-6 and TRBJ1-5, the complete variable domain is DAGVTQSPTHLIKTRGQQVTLRCSPKSGHDTVSWYQQALGQGPQFIFQYYEEEERQRGNFPDRFSGHQFPNYSSELNVNALLLGDSALYLCASSLGRYSNQPQHFGDGTRLSIL.

This clone was counted between two and nine times. The chain carries TRBV7-9 and TRBJ2-1; weak D call: TRBD2 (5 bases). Deletions cut 2 bases from V and 2 bases from J, with 7 bases between. The CDR3 extends over 14 amino acids. CDR1 is SEHNR and CDR2 is FQNEAQ in the germline V gene (reference sequence). The CDR3 loop reads CASSLSGTYNEQFF. The CDR3 nucleotides read TGTGCCAGCAGCTTATCGGGGACCTACAATGAGCAGTTCTTC.